The clone carrying this T cell receptor (beta chain) has just a few counts. MiXCR, applied by TCRdb to the 5' RACE reads, yields one record per CDR3 protein. The table lists about 430,000 distinct CDR3 sequences, about 24% of them singletons, with 7.5% to 10% in the top ten. This record comes from a study of T-cell memory formation after mild COVID-19. V trimming: 7 bases; J trimming: 8 bases; junction bases outside the gene matches: 6. Germline V gene data show CDR1 as SGHTA and CDR2 as FQGNSA. The CDR3 runs 12 residues. Material for sequencing was PBMCs or a T cell subset sorted from them (not recorded which). V gene TRBV7-2 combines with J gene TRBJ1-1, with TRBD1 identical over 8 bases. The clonotype comes from an adult woman who had mild COVID-19 (a few samples of this study predate the infection). Cell type and time point are not known. CDR3 region: CASTRGRREAFF. The CDR3 DNA reads as TGTGCCAGCACCAGGGGGCGTAGAGAAGCTTTCTTT.